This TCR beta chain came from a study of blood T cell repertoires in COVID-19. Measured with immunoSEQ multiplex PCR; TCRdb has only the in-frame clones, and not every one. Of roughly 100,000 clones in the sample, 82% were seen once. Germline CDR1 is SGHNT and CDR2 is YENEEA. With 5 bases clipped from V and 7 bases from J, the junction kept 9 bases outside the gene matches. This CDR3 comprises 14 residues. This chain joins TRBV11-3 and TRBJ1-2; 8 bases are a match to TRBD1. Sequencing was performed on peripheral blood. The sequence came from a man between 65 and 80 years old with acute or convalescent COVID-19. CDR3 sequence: CASSEDRGAGGYTF. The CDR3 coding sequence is TGTGCCAGCAGCGAAGACAGGGGCGCGGGTGGCTACACCTTC.